This T cell receptor (beta chain) was retrieved from a study of tumor-infiltrating lymphocytes in primary liver carcinoma. As for the study in general: In every tissue type, samples returned a similar yield of roughly 3.5 to 8 million productive TCRbeta reads. Regarding the study as a whole: Top clones occupying all five tumor regions numbered only about 8-25%.

Reverse transcription of approximately 520 ng total RNA with a constant-region primer produced TCR beta cDNA. For TCR beta, libraries were produced by three nested multiplex PCR rounds using slightly modified ARM-PCR. Primers for the first two PCR rounds were TRBV1-TRBV30 forward primers and a C-beta reverse primer (about 9 cycles per round). A single record per CDR3 protein comes from TCRdb applying MiXCR to the multiplex PCR reads. The table has around 100,000 distinct CDR3 sequences, around 63% seen once. Germline-derived CDR1 and CDR2 are SGHAT and FQNNGV. With 9 bases removed from V and 5 bases from J, the gap between germline ends came to 11 bases. This CDR3 spans 12 amino acids. Comments on this clonotype: The antigen is undetermined.

Scientists recovered RNA and DNA together from about 21-30 mg of unsorted bulk tissue. For each tumor, five separate regions were sampled. The V and J genes are TRBV11-2 and TRBJ2-1; the D is unclear. The receptor was derived from a woman between 55 and 75 years old with primary liver carcinoma and hepatitis B virus infection. Sequenced: liver tumor tissue from sampling region 5. Specified subset: tumor region T5, tumor centre. This chain's CDR3 is CASIFTHNEQFF. CDR3 sequence (DNA): TGTGCCAGTATCTTCACACACAATGAGCAGTTCTTC.